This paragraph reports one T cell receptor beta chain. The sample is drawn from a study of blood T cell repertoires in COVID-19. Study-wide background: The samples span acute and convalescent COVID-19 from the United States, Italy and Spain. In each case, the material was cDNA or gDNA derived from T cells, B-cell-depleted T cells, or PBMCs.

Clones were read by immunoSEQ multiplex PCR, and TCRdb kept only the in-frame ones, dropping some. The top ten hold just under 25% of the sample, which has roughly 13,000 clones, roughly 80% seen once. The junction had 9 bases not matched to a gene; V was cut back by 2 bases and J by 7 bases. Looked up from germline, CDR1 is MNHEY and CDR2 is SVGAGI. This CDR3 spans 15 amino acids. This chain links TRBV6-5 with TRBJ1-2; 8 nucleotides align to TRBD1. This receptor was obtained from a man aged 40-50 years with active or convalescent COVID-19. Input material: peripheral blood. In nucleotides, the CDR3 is TGTGCCAGCAGTTACGGTGTCAGGGGGCAGGGTGGCTACACCTTC. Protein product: CASSYGVRGQGGYTF.